This T cell receptor (beta chain) was retrieved from a study of PD-L1 blockade in urothelial cancer. About the study: T cells were recovered from blood samples at a median of around 140,000.

Urothelial carcinoma, locally advanced or metastatic, affected the patients. CDR1 SGHDT and CDR2 YYEEEE come from the germline V gene. The V end lost 1 base, the J end lost 6 bases, and 11 bases lay between the germline ends. The CDR3 runs 14 residues. This clone turned up a few times. The antigen is unknown. Study-wide points: Tumor-associated TCR clones expanded more in blood at 3 weeks in patients with durable benefit. Where pretreatment blood TCR clonality fell below the median, better survival was predicted.

Assay: immunoSEQ multiplex PCR; the TCRdb copy retains only in-frame clones and omits some. In the table there are more than 45,000 clones, over 75% of which are singletons. The TCR was taken from a man between 65 and 85 years old with urothelial cancer. Source: PBMCs, taken around atezolizumab (anti-PD-L1) treatment. V gene TRBV5-6 combines with J gene TRBJ1-5; D uncertain. The CDR3 coding sequence is TGTGCCAGCAGCTTGTACGGACTCATTCAGCCCCAGCATTTT. Translation: CASSLYGLIQPQHF.